Below, 21 T cell receptor beta chains from the same sample are listed, as sequenced in a study of beta chain features in type 1 diabetes. Study-wide points: People with Type 1 diabetes carried modestly yet significantly shorter TCRB CDR3s in all four CD4+ subsets.

The whole isolated RNA underwent reverse transcription, so sequencing captured expressed TCRB transcripts. TCRdb's table, derived via immunoSEQ multiplex PCR, lists solely in-frame clones and lacks some. This repertoire shows more than 250,000 clones, over 20% found once; its top ten account for roughly 0.028%. For these TCRs, the target antigens are not known. Sequenced material: naive CD4+ T cells from blood. The receptors derive from a woman between 35 and 50 years old with type 1 diabetes.

Only a few counts were recorded for this clone. The chain employs TRBV18 and TRBJ1-2; a weak D match, TRBD1 (5 bases). The CDR3 is 16 residues long. From germline, CDR1 is KGHSH and CDR2 LQKENI. V lost 2 bases and J lost 6, with 19 bases in between. Written as DNA, the CDR3 is TGTGCCAGCTCACCAAGTGTAGAAGCCCAGGGAAATGGCTACACCTTC. The encoded protein is CASSPSVEAQGNGYTF.

The rearrangement links TRBV7-3 to TRBJ2-1; D possibly corresponds to TRBD1 (6 bases). Germline-derived CDR1 and CDR2 are SGHTA and FQGTGA. The CDR3 covers 17 residues. Between the trimmed V and J ends, which lost 3 bases and 1 base, there was a span of 16 bases. In DNA form, the CDR3 reads TGTGCCAGCAGCTTGCAGCCGGGACAATCTTCCTACAATGAGCAGTTCTTC. Its protein product is CASSLQPGQSSYNEQFF.

The rearrangement links TRBV4-2 to TRBJ2-1, with TRBD2 identical over 7 bases. V lost 5 bases to trimming and J lost 9 bases; unmatched junction nucleotides: 13. The CDR3 spans 15 residues. Per the germline V gene, CDR1 is LGHNA and CDR2 is YNFKEQ. The CDR3 DNA reads TGTGCCAGCAGCTTGAGGGGTGAGGGGAGGGGTGAGCAGTTCTTC. Its protein is CASSLRGEGRGEQFF.

This rearrangement joins TRBV27 to TRBJ2-3; the match to TRBD1 covers 7 bases. Germline V lookup: CDR1 MNHEY, CDR2 SMNVEV (reference sequence). The CDR3 is made up of 15 amino acids. J was trimmed by 5 bases and V by 5 bases; bases with no gene match: 10. This CDR3 reads CASSTGVLRGDTQYF. The CDR3 DNA sequence: TGTGCCAGCAGTACAGGGGTCCTCCGAGGAGATACGCAGTATTTT.

This clone occurred a few times. The rearrangement joins TRBV9 to TRBJ2-1; no definite D call. V lost 0 bases and J 0 bases, leaving 10 bases between the germline ends. CDR1 is SGDLS, CDR2 YYNGEE, per germline. This CDR3 has 16 residues. The CDR3 reads CASSVGAFSSYNEQFF. The CDR3 DNA is TGTGCCAGCAGCGTAGGGGCCTTCAGCTCCTACAATGAGCAGTTCTTC. Combining the CDR3 with reference TRBV9 and TRBJ2-1 gives the whole variable domain DSGVTQTPKHLITATGQRVTLRCSPRSGDLSVYWYQQSLDQGLQFLIQYYNGEERAKGNILERFSAQQFPDLHSELNLSSLELGDSALYFCASSVGAFSSYNEQFFGPGTRLTVL.

The genes are TRBV28 and TRBJ2-7; the D gene is possibly TRBD2 (6 bases). The germline V gene encodes CDR1 MDHEN and CDR2 SYDVKM. There are 12 residues in the CDR3. Trimming took off 7 bases at V and 6 bases at J, with 13 bases between the two ends. In DNA form, the CDR3 reads TGTGCCAGCACCCGCCCCGGGGGCGAGCAGTACTTC. Translation: CASTRPGGEQYF.

This clone was found a few times. The chain combines TRBV9 with TRBJ1-6, with a possible D match to TRBD1 (5 bases). The CDR3 has 14 residues. V was clipped by 4 bases and J by 8 bases, with 13 bases between them. Germline CDR1 SGDLS, CDR2 YYNGEE. Written as DNA, the CDR3 is TGTGCCAGCAGCCGTCGACGGGGGGATTCACCCCTCCACTTT. Protein: CASSRRRGDSPLHF.

The chain combines TRBV11-2 with TRBJ2-1, with no clear D. CDR1 and CDR2 (germline): SGHAT, FQNNGV. The CDR3 covers 13 residues. Trimming shortened V by 0 bases and J by 6 bases, and 6 bases separated the two germline ends. CDR3 region: CASSLEVSNEQFF. CDR3 in DNA: TGTGCCAGCAGCTTAGAGGTGAGCAATGAGCAGTTCTTC. The full variable domain, with the rest looked up from reference TRBV11-2 and TRBJ2-1, is EAGVAQSPRYKIIEKRQSVAFWCNPISGHATLYWYQQILGQGPKLLIQFQNNGVVDDSQLPKDRFSAERLKGVDSTLKIQPAKLEDSAVYLCASSLEVSNEQFFGPGTRLTVL.

The chain has TRBV23-1 and TRBJ2-7; no definite D call. TRBV23-1 is reported as an ORF; its role is uncertain. This CDR3 comprises 11 residues. The V end was cut by 3 bases, the J end by 3 bases, with 3 bases between. The chain's CDR3 is CASSHIYEQYF. The CDR3 DNA reads as TGCGCCAGCAGTCACATCTACGAGCAGTACTTC.

This clone showed up just a few times. CDR3 sequence: CSVADRNTEAFF. In DNA, the CDR3 is TGCAGCGTTGCCGACAGGAACACTGAAGCTTTCTTT. The chain joins TRBV29-1 to TRBJ1-1, with D perhaps matching TRBD1 (5 bases). V shed 4 bases and J shed 1 base, with 7 bases lying between them. In germline, CDR1 is SQVTM, CDR2 ANQGSEA. The CDR3 length is 12 residues. Full variable domain (missing parts from reference TRBV29-1 and TRBJ1-1): SAVISQKPSRDICQRGTSLTIQCQVDSQVTMMFWYRQQPGQSLTLIATANQGSEATYESGFVIDKFPISRPNLTFSTLTVSNMSPEDSSIYLCSVADRNTEAFFGQGTRLTVV.

The chain carries TRBV7-2 and TRBJ2-1; D may be TRBD2 (5 bases). CDR1 is SGHTA and CDR2 is FQGNSA in the germline V gene. The CDR3 contains 14 residues. V was shortened by 3 bases and J by 3 bases, with 9 bases between the two germline ends. The CDR3 loop is CASSFGLFYNEQFF. The CDR3 DNA reads TGTGCCAGCAGCTTCGGACTTTTCTACAATGAGCAGTTCTTC.

The chain has TRBV7-6 and TRBJ1-1; no firm D call. This CDR3 is built from 13 residues. Germline V lookup: CDR1 SGHVS, CDR2 FNYEAQ. Trimming took 5 bases from V and 2 from J, leaving 9 bases between them. CDR3 amino acids: CASSPQENTEAFF. CDR3 in DNA: TGTGCCAGCAGCCCTCAGGAAAACACTGAAGCTTTCTTT.

In nucleotides, the CDR3 is TGCAGTACATCAAACTATGGCTACACCTTC. This encodes CSTSNYGYTF. V gene TRBV20-1 combines with J gene TRBJ1-2; D not resolved. The V and J ends lost 8 bases and 2 bases respectively, with 6 bases between them. This CDR3 comprises 10 residues. The germline V gene encodes CDR1 DFQATT and CDR2 SNEGSKA (reference sequence).

The chain couples TRBV5-1 to TRBJ2-1; D is unclear. This CDR3 is 14 amino acids long. V was shortened by 4 bases and J by 0 bases, with 8 bases between the two germline ends. Germline CDR1 is SGHRS and CDR2 is YFSETQ. The CDR3 DNA reads as TGCGCCAGCAGCCCTGTCCCCTCCTACAATGAGCAGTTCTTC. This sequence encodes CASSPVPSYNEQFF.

The sample holds a few counts of this clone. This chain links TRBV2 with TRBJ2-1; possible D gene TRBD1, 6 bases. The germline CDR1 and CDR2 sequences are SNHLY and FYNNEI. Trimming cost V 6 bases and J 2 bases, with 17 bases left between them. The CDR3 length is 16 residues. CDR3 loop: CASRIGRAGAYNEQFF. The CDR3 region has the DNA TGTGCCAGCAGGATCGGCCGAGCAGGGGCCTACAATGAGCAGTTCTTC.

The chain employs TRBV4-3 and TRBJ1-4; D ambiguous. The CDR3 has 16 residues. V was pared by 0 bases and J by 7 bases, with 15 bases between. Germline values: CDR1 LGHNA, CDR2 YSLEER. The CDR3: CASSQEGTRGSEKLFF. The CDR3 DNA reads TGCGCCAGCAGCCAAGAGGGTACCCGCGGGTCTGAAAAACTGTTTTTT.

This chain connects TRBV5-1 to TRBJ2-5, with 7 bases identical to TRBD1. Germline CDR1 reads SGHRS; CDR2 reads YFSETQ. J gave up 2 bases and V 2 bases, and 6 bases lay outside the gene matches. The CDR3 sequence is 15 residues long. CDR3 sequence: CASSFGTAKQETQYF. In DNA form, the CDR3 reads TGCGCCAGCAGCTTCGGGACAGCAAAACAAGAGACCCAGTACTTC.

The chain couples TRBV29-1 to TRBJ2-7; 7 positions agree with TRBD1. This CDR3 comprises 13 residues. V was pared by 4 bases and J by 5 bases, with 8 bases of the junction left unmatched. CDR1 SQVTM and CDR2 ANQGSEA come from the germline V gene. The CDR3 protein is CSVGRNTGDEQYF. In DNA, the CDR3 is TGCAGCGTTGGTCGGAATACAGGGGACGAGCAGTACTTC.

This sequence joins TRBV30 and TRBJ1-3, with a possible D match to TRBD1 (6 bases). Germline V gene data show CDR1 as GTSNPN and CDR2 as SVGIG (reference sequence). CDR3 length equals 14 residues. V was cut by 3 bases and J by 3 bases, with 12 bases left in between. The CDR3 spells CAWSLPGVGNTIYF. CDR3 coding DNA: TGTGCCTGGAGCCTACCAGGGGTTGGAAACACCATATATTTT.

The chain has TRBV9 and TRBJ1-1; D uncertain. The CDR3 sequence is 14 residues long. CDR1 and CDR2 from the germline V gene are SGDLS and YYNGEE. Trimming took 4 bases from V and 1 from J, leaving 11 bases between them. In DNA form, the CDR3 reads TGTGCCAGCAGCCCCTATGGAGCGAACACTGAAGCTTTCTTT. Its translation is CASSPYGANTEAFF.

The V gene is TRBV30, the J gene TRBJ2-1, with a possible D match to TRBD1 (5 bases). V lost 0 bases and J lost 6, with 18 bases in between. The CDR3 runs 16 residues. CDR1 and CDR2 (germline): GTSNPN, SVGIG (reference sequence). CDR3 loop: CAWSVYGAPMTNEQFF. Written as DNA, the CDR3 is TGTGCCTGGAGTGTATATGGGGCCCCGATGACCAATGAGCAGTTCTTC.